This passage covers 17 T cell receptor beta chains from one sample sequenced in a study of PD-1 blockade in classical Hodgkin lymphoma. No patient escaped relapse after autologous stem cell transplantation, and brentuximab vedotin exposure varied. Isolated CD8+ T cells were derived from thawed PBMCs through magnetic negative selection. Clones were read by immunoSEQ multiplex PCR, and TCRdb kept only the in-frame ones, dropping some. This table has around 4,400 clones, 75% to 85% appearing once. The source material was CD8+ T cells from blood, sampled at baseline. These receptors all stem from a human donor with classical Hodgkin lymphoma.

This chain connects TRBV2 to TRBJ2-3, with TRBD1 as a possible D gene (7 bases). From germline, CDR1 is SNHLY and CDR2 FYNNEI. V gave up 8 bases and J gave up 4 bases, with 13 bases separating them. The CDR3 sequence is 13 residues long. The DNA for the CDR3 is TGTGCCAGCGAAGGGGGGACAGCAGATACGCAGTATTTT. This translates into CASEGGTADTQYF. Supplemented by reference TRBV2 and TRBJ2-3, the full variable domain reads EPEVTQTPSHQVTQMGQEVILRCVPISNHLYFYWYRQILGQKVEFLVSFYNNEISEKSEIFDDQFSVERPDGSNFTLKIRSTKLEDSAMYFCASEGGTADTQYFGPGTRLTVL.

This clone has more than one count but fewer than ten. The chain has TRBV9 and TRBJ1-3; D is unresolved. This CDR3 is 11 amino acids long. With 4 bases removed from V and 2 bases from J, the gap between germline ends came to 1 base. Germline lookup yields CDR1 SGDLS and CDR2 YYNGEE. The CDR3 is CASSPGNTIYF. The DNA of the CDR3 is TGTGCCAGCAGCCCTGGAAACACCATATATTTT.

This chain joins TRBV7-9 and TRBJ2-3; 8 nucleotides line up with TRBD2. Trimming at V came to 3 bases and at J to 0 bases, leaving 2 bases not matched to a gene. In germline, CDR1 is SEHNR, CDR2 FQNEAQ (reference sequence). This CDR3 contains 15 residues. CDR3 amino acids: CASSFGGASTDTQYF. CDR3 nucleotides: TGTGCCAGCAGCTTCGGGGGGGCTAGCACAGATACGCAGTATTTT.

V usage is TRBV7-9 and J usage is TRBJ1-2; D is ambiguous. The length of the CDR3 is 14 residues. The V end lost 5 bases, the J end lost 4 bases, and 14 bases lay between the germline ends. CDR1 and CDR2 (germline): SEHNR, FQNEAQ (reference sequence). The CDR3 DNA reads TGTGCCAGCAGCATACCGGGAGGTACCTATGGCTACACCTTC. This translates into CASSIPGGTYGYTF.

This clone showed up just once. CDR3 bases: TGTGCCAGCAGCCCCTCCTACGAGCAGTACTTC. Its protein product is CASSPSYEQYF. The chain has TRBV5-8 and TRBJ2-7, with D unresolved. V lost 4 bases, J lost 0 bases, and 2 bases lay in between. This CDR3 has 11 residues. Germline CDR1 reads SGHTS; CDR2 reads YDEGEE.

The CDR3 reads CASSETQQGSGETQYF. The DNA for the CDR3 is TGTGCCAGCAGTGAAACCCAACAGGGAAGTGGGGAGACCCAGTACTTC. The chain recombines TRBV25-1 with TRBJ2-5, with TRBD1 as a possible D gene (6 bases). CDR1 MGHDK and CDR2 SYGVNS come from the germline V gene. This CDR3 comprises 16 residues. V was cut by 2 bases and J by 5 bases, with 18 bases left in between.

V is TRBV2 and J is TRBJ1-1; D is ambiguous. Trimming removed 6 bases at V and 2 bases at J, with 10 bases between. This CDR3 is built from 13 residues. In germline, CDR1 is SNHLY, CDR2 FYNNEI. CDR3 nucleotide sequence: TGTGCCAGCAGGCGGAGAGAAAACACTGAAGCTTTCTTT. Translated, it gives CASRRRENTEAFF. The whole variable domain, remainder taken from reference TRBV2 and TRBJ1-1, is EPEVTQTPSHQVTQMGQEVILRCVPISNHLYFYWYRQILGQKVEFLVSFYNNEISEKSEIFDDQFSVERPDGSNFTLKIRSTKLEDSAMYFCASRRRENTEAFFGQGTRLTVV.

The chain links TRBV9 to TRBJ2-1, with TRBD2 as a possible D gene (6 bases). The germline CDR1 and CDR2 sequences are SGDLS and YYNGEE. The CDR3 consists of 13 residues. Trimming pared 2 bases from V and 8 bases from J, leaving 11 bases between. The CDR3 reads CASSVWTTHEQFF. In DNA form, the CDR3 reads TGTGCCAGCAGCGTTTGGACTACCCATGAGCAGTTCTTC.

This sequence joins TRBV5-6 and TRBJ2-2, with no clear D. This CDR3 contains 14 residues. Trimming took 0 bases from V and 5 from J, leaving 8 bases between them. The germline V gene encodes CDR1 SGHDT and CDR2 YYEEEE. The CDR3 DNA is TGTGCCAGCAGCTTGGTACAGAGTACCGGGGAGCTGTTTTTT. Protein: CASSLVQSTGELFF.

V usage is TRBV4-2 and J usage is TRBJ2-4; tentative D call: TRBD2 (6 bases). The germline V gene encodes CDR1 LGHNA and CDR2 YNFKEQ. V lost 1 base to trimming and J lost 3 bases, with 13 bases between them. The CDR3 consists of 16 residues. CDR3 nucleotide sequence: TGTGCCAGCAGCCAAGCCTCGGGGGTTGTCAAAAACATTCAGTACTTC. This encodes CASSQASGVVKNIQYF.

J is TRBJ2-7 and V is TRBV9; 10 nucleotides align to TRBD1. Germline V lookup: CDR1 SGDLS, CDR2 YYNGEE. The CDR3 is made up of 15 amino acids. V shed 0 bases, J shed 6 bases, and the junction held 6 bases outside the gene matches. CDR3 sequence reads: CASSVGSGQGREQYF. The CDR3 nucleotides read TGTGCCAGCAGCGTAGGGTCGGGACAGGGGCGCGAGCAGTACTTC.

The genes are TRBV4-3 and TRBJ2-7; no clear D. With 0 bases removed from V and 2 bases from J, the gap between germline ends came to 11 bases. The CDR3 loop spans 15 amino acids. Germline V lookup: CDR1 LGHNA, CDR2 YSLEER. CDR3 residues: CASSQDRTGPYEQYF. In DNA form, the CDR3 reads TGCGCCAGCAGCCAAGATCGGACGGGCCCCTACGAGCAGTACTTC.

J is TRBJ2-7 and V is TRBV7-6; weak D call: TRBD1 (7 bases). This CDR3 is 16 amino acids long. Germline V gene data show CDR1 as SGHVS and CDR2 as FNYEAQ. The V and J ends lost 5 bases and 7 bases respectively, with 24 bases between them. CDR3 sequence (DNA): TGTGCCAGCAGCCAATTGACAGGGCCGGATGGAGGGGAGCAGTACTTC. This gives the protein CASSQLTGPDGGEQYF.

The CDR3 DNA is TGTGCCACCAGCAGCTATATAACTGGCGGGAACTATGGCTACACCTTC. Translation: CATSSYITGGNYGYTF. This chain uses TRBV15 with TRBJ1-2; D ambiguous. The V gene lost 3 bases and the J gene lost 2 bases, with 16 bases spanning the gap. Germline-derived CDR1 and CDR2 are LNHNV and YYDKDF (reference sequence). The CDR3 contains 16 residues.

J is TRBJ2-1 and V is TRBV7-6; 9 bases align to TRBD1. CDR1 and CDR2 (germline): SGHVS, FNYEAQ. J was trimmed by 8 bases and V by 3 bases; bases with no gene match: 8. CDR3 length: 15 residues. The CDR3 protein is CASSFTGGPYDEQFF. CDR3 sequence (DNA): TGTGCCAGCAGCTTCACAGGGGGCCCATACGATGAGCAGTTCTTC.

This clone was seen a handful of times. This CDR3 is CASSLGTEAFF. CDR3 DNA: TGTGCCAGCAGCCTAGGTACTGAAGCTTTCTTT. The chain carries TRBV4-2 and TRBJ1-1; the D is unclear. Trimming pared 4 bases from V and 5 bases from J, leaving 5 bases between. CDR3 length: 11 amino acids. Germline V gene sequence: CDR1 LGHNA, CDR2 YNFKEQ.

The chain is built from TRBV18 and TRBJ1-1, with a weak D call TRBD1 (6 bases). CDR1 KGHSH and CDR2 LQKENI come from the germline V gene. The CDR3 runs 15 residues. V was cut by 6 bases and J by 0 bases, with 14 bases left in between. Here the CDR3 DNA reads TGTGCCAGCTCTCAGGACAGCATGATGAACACTGAAGCTTTCTTT. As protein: CASSQDSMMNTEAFF.